The clone carrying this T cell receptor (beta chain) was seen at least ten times. No antigen is known for it. This sample was included in a study of T cells in Graves' hyperthyroidism and ophthalmopathy. Study-wide background: Peripheral blood specimens were obtained at initial diagnosis, prior to any treatment.

RNA transcripts were the template for amplifying TCR beta CDR3 regions. HTBI primers were used for first-round RT-PCR of the TCR CDR3. TCRdb processed the multiplex PCR reads anew with MiXCR; each CDR3 protein has one entry. The table lists over 350,000 distinct CDR3 sequences, approximately 14% of them singletons. Broader study findings: Median prediction lead before ophthalmopathy onset was 6.5 months with the model.

V was pared by 7 bases and J by 7 bases, with 17 bases between. The CDR3 has 14 residues. In germline, CDR1 is MNHNS, CDR2 SASEGT. Uncontrolled infections, other autoimmune diseases, pregnancy or lactation led to exclusion of patients. This sequence joins TRBV6-1 and TRBJ2-1; D not certain. Sequenced input: blood. This sequence was found in a man in his late teens or twenties with Graves' ophthalmopathy. The CDR3 nucleotides read TGTGCCAGCAAATCCGGAGTCGGATGGAATGAGCAGTTCTTC. It encodes CASKSGVGWNEQFF.